The 18 T cell receptor beta chains below all came from one sample that was sequenced in a study of post-analysis software for immune sequencing data. Study-wide points: Five or six TRBV segments, TRBV5-6, TRBV5-1 and TRBV20-1 among them, were found more frequent in patients than controls.

Unique molecular identifiers were present in the TCR beta cDNA libraries. Using its own MiXCR run on the PCR reads, TCRdb lists one record per CDR3 protein. In the table there are a few hundred thousand distinct CDR3 sequences, around 36% of which are singletons. The antigens these receptors bind are not known. The specimen sequenced was blood. The origin of the receptors is a girl younger than 18 with multiple sclerosis.

V gene TRBV12-3 or TRBV12-4 combines with J gene TRBJ2-1; 7 positions match TRBD1. The CDR3 contains 14 residues. Germline trimming cut 6 bases from V and 2 bases from J; bases unmatched to any gene: 4. Written as DNA, the CDR3 is TGTGCCAGCAGCCGGGGACAGACCTACAATGAGCAGTTCTTC. The encoded protein is CASSRGQTYNEQFF.

The rearrangement uses TRBV3-1 and TRBJ1-5; no reliable D call. Germline V gene data show CDR1 as LGHDT and CDR2 as YNNKEL (reference sequence). Trimming stripped 0 bases from V and 0 bases from J, with 6 bases between. This CDR3 has 15 residues. The CDR3 nucleotides are TGTGCCAGCAGCCAAGACCCGGTTAGCAATCAGCCCCAGCATTTT. Translating it yields CASSQDPVSNQPQHF. Based on the CDR3 plus reference TRBV3-1 and TRBJ1-5, the full variable domain is DTAVSQTPKYLVTQMGNDKSIKCEQNLGHDTMYWYKQDSKKFLKIMFSYNNKELIINETVPNRFSPKSPDKAHLNLHINSLELGDSAVYFCASSQDPVSNQPQHFGDGTRLSIL.

This clonotype has a handful of counts. The chain links TRBV12-3 or TRBV12-4 to TRBJ1-2; D is uncertain. This CDR3 comprises 15 residues. V lost 1 base and J lost 9, with 18 bases in between. The CDR3 is CASSLDGDGGSSYTF. The DNA for the CDR3 is TGTGCCAGCAGTTTAGACGGCGACGGCGGTTCAAGCTACACCTTC.

This clonotype was seen repeatedly, ten times or more. The V call is TRBV29-1, the J call TRBJ2-7, with 9 bases fitting TRBD2. The V and J ends lost 3 bases and 2 bases, in that order; junction bases with no gene match: 8. CDR3 length: 15 residues. Germline V gene data show CDR1 as SQVTM and CDR2 as ANQGSEA. CDR3 coding DNA: TGCAGCGTTGACCAGCTAGCGGGGAGAACCTACGAGCAGTACTTC. Translating it yields CSVDQLAGRTYEQYF.

This clonotype was detected a few times. This chain links TRBV12-3 or TRBV12-4 with TRBJ1-2; 7 positions match TRBD1. The CDR3 consists of 13 residues. Trimming at V came to 8 bases and at J to 4 bases, leaving 7 bases not matched to a gene. CDR3: CASGTDAVYGYTF. In nucleotides, the CDR3 is TGTGCCAGCGGGACAGATGCAGTCTATGGCTACACCTTC.

A few counts support this clonotype. The chain couples TRBV3-1 to TRBJ2-7; D perhaps matches TRBD1 (6 bases). Trimming took 1 base from V and 7 from J, leaving 14 bases between them. From germline, CDR1 is LGHDT and CDR2 YNNKEL (reference sequence). This CDR3 spans 14 amino acids. The CDR3 DNA is TGTGCCAGCAGCCAAGTTACAGGGCTACTGGAGCAGTACTTC. This codes for CASSQVTGLLEQYF.

The genes are TRBV20-1 and TRBJ2-1; 10 positions match TRBD2. Per germline, CDR1 DFQATT and CDR2 SNEGSKA (reference sequence). J was trimmed by 4 bases and V by 5 bases; bases with no gene match: 8. The CDR3 loop spans 15 amino acids. CDR3 nucleotide sequence: TGCAGTGCTGACCCTACTAGCGGGGCTTACAATGAGCAGTTCTTC. This codes for CSADPTSGAYNEQFF.

This sequence joins TRBV7-6 and TRBJ2-3; D is uncertain. The V end was cut by 5 bases, the J end by 6 bases, with 9 bases between. The CDR3 has 12 amino acids. Germline V gene sequence: CDR1 SGHVS, CDR2 FNYEAQ. The CDR3 DNA reads as TGTGCCAGCAGCAAGTTTCAGGATACGCAGTATTTT. Protein sequence: CASSKFQDTQYF.

The rearrangement joins TRBV18 to TRBJ2-4; possibly TRBD2 for D (6 bases). The germline CDR1 and CDR2 sequences are KGHSH and LQKENI. Deletions cut 1 base from V and 0 bases from J, with 7 bases between. The CDR3 sequence is 15 residues long. CDR3 DNA sequence: TGTGCCAGCTCACCACAGGAGGGAGCCAAAAACATTCAGTACTTC. This translates into CASSPQEGAKNIQYF.

A few counts support this clonotype. The V and J genes are TRBV9 and TRBJ2-5; D call uncertain. The J call may be in error: the DNA end matches TRBJ2-7 better. This CDR3 region has 15 residues. The V gene's germline CDR1 is SGDLS and CDR2 YYNGEE. Here the CDR3 reads CASSVGRQFRNEQYF. As DNA, the CDR3 is TGTGCCAGCAGCGTAGGGCGTCAGTTTCGCAACGAGCAGTACTTC.

The gene calls are TRBV3-1 and TRBJ2-5, with no clear D. The DNA end favors TRBJ2-4, so the J call may be wrong. This CDR3 contains 14 residues. Germline V gene sequence: CDR1 LGHDT, CDR2 YNNKEL (reference sequence). The CDR3 sequence: CASSQLVAKNIQYF. CDR3 nucleotide sequence: TGTGCCAGCAGCCAATTGGTAGCCAAAAACATTCAGTACTTC.

The chain joins TRBV12-3 or TRBV12-4 to TRBJ2-5, with 9 bases fitting TRBD2. The CDR3 sequence is 14 residues long. Trimming cost V 8 bases and J 4 bases; bases outside gene matches: 8. As DNA, the CDR3 is TGTGCCAGCGCCTTTAGCGGGGGTGCAGAGACCCAGTACTTC. This encodes CASAFSGGAETQYF.

This clonotype has more than one count but fewer than ten. The V call is TRBV5-1, the J call TRBJ2-1; D gene ambiguous. V lost 2 bases and J 5 bases, leaving 8 bases between the germline ends. The CDR3 is 13 amino acids. Germline lookup yields CDR1 SGHRS and CDR2 YFSETQ. The CDR3 reads CASSFGRNNEQFF. In nucleotides, the CDR3 is TGCGCCAGCAGCTTCGGCCGGAACAATGAGCAGTTCTTC. The variable domain in full, with the rest retrieved from reference TRBV5-1 and TRBJ2-1, is KAGVTQTPRYLIKTRGQQVTLSCSPISGHRSVSWYQQTPGQGLQFLFEYFSETQRNKGNFPGRFSGRQFSNSRSEMNVSTLELGDSALYLCASSFGRNNEQFFGPGTRLTVL.

The chain carries TRBV7-3 and TRBJ1-2; 7 nucleotides match TRBD1. The J segment lost 4 bases and the V segment lost 5 bases, leaving 10 bases of the junction unmatched. This CDR3 has 15 residues. CDR1 and CDR2 from the germline V gene are SGHTA and FQGTGA. In DNA, the CDR3 is TGTGCCAGCAGCACGGGACAGAAGACGCGCTATGGCTACACCTTC. Its translation is CASSTGQKTRYGYTF.

The chain couples TRBV27 to TRBJ2-2; 12 bases agree with TRBD2. The J segment lost 0 bases and the V segment lost 5 bases, leaving 4 bases of the junction unmatched. This CDR3 has 17 amino acids. Germline V gives CDR1 MNHEY, CDR2 SMNVEV (reference sequence). Here the CDR3 reads CASSPRTSGANTGELFF. Written as DNA, the CDR3 is TGTGCCAGCAGTCCCAGGACTAGCGGGGCGAACACCGGGGAGCTGTTTTTT.

V gene TRBV7-2 combines with J gene TRBJ1-2; D perhaps matches TRBD1 (5 bases). Germline values: CDR1 SGHTA, CDR2 FQGNSA. The CDR3 has 13 amino acids. Trimming took 5 bases from V and 7 from J, leaving 14 bases between them. The CDR3 region is CASSLGRGSGYTF. CDR3 DNA sequence: TGTGCCAGCAGCCTCGGACGGGGCAGTGGCTACACCTTC.

The chain links TRBV27 to TRBJ2-7, with 9 bases matching TRBD1. CDR1 and CDR2 (germline): MNHEY, SMNVEV (reference sequence). The V gene end was trimmed by 2 bases and the J gene end by 4 bases; junction bases not matched to a gene: 6. The CDR3 is 15 residues long. The CDR3 DNA is TGTGCCAGCAGTTTAGTGGGACAGGGCATTTACGAGCAGTACTTC. It codes for CASSLVGQGIYEQYF.

The chain employs TRBV3-1 and TRBJ2-1, with D possibly TRBD2 on 5 matching bases. The V and J ends lost 8 bases and 4 bases respectively, with 15 bases between them. CDR1 and CDR2 (germline): LGHDT, YNNKEL (reference sequence). The CDR3 runs 14 residues. CDR3: CASGRVAGYNEQFF. CDR3 sequence (DNA): TGTGCCAGCGGCCGGGTGGCGGGTTACAATGAGCAGTTCTTC.